This T cell receptor beta chain emerged from a study of T cell responses to AZD1222 COVID-19 vaccine. TCRdb keeps only in-frame clones here, not all; method: immunoSEQ multiplex PCR. The table lists some 120,000 clones, roughly 88% of them singletons, with approximately 8% in the top ten. This clonotype was obtained from an adult in good health. Sequencing was performed on peripheral blood, taken on day 0 of AZD1222 vaccination.

The CDR3 coding sequence is TGCGCCAGCAGCTTGGTCCCTAGTGGAAATCAGCCCCAGCATTTT. Protein product: CASSLVPSGNQPQHF. The chain uses TRBV5-1 and TRBJ1-5; D is uncertain. Trimming cost V 0 bases and J 4 bases, with 11 bases left between them. The CDR3 sequence is 15 residues long. Per germline, CDR1 SGHRS and CDR2 YFSETQ. The full variable domain, completed using reference TRBV5-1 and TRBJ1-5, is KAGVTQTPRYLIKTRGQQVTLSCSPISGHRSVSWYQQTPGQGLQFLFEYFSETQRNKGNFPGRFSGRQFSNSRSEMNVSTLELGDSALYLCASSLVPSGNQPQHFGDGTRLSIL.